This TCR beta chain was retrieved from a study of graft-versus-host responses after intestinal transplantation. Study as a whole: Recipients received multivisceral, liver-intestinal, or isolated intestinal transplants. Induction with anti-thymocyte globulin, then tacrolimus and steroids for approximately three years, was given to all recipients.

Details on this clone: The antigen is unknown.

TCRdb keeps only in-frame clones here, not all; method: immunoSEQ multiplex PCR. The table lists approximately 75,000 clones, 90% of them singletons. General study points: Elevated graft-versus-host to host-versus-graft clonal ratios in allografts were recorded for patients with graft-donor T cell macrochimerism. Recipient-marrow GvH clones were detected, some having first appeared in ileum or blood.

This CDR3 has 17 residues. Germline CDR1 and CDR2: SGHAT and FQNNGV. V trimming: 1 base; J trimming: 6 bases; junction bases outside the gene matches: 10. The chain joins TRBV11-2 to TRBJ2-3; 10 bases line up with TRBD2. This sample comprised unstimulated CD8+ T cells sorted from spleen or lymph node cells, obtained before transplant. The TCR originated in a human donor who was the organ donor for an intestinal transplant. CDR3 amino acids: CASSLAASGGLRDTQYF. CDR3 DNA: TGTGCCAGCAGCTTAGCCGCTAGCGGGGGACTCCGGGATACGCAGTATTTT. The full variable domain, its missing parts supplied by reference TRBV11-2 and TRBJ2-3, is EAGVAQSPRYKIIEKRQSVAFWCNPISGHATLYWYQQILGQGPKLLIQFQNNGVVDDSQLPKDRFSAERLKGVDSTLKIQPAKLEDSAVYLCASSLAASGGLRDTQYFGPGTRLTVL.